The T cell receptor beta chain described here comes from a study of blood T cell repertoires in COVID-19. Turning to the study itself: The samples span acute and convalescent COVID-19 from the United States, Italy and Spain. The analysed material was cDNA or gDNA that came from T cells, B-cell-depleted T cells, or PBMCs.

The authors' processing: Estimation of nucleated cell counts relied on the amplification of reference gene primers. The protocol was immunoSEQ multiplex PCR, while the TCRdb copy is restricted to in-frame clones and leaves out a portion. Clonal size and the V and J genes are those of that table, whereas D and trimming came from the DNA. The profile covers more than 200,000 clones, with around 84% appearing a single time and roughly 10% taken by the ten largest. J was trimmed by 7 bases and V by 1 base; bases with no gene match: 8. Looked up from germline, CDR1 is SGHRS and CDR2 is YFSETQ. The CDR3 is 15 residues long. Seattle researchers signed up patients amid active infection and tracked them longitudinally.

The chain couples TRBV5-1 to TRBJ1-2; the match to TRBD1 covers 9 bases. The receptor comes from a man in his forties or fifties with COVID-19, enrolled during active disease. Material: peripheral blood. CDR3 loop: CASSLMEGQGIGYTF. The CDR3 nucleotides read TGCGCCAGCAGCTTGATGGAGGGACAGGGAATTGGCTACACCTTC.